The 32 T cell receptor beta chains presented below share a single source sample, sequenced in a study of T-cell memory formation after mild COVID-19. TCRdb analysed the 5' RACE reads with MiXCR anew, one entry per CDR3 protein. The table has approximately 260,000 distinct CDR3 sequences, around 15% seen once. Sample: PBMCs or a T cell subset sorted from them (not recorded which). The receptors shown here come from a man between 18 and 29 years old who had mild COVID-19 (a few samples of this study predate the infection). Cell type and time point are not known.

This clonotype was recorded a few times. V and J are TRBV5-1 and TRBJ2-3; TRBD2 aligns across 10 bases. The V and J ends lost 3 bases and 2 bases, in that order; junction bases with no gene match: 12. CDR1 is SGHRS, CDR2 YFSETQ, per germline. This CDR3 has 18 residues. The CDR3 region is CASSSPRGSGGTTDTQYF. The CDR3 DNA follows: TGCGCCAGCAGCTCTCCTCGGGGTAGCGGGGGGACCACAGATACGCAGTATTTT.

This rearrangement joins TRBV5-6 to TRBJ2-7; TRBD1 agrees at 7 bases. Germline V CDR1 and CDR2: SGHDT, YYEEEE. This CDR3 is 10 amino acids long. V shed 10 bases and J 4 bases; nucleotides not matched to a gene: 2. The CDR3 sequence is CAEGAYEQYV. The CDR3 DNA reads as TGTGCCGAGGGGGCTTACGAGCAGTACGTC.

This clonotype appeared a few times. CDR3: CASSSRAGRYTGELFF. The DNA for the CDR3 is TGTGCCAGCAGCTCCCGGGCGGGGCGATACACCGGGGAGCTGTTTTTT. The gene calls are TRBV9 and TRBJ2-2; a possible D gene is TRBD2 (6 bases). CDR3 size: 16 residues. The V gene lost 4 bases and the J gene lost 3 bases, with 16 bases spanning the gap. Germline CDR1 reads SGDLS; CDR2 reads YYNGEE.

CDR3 DNA: TGTGCCAGCTTAGGGCAGAACAATCAGCCCCAGCATTTT. Protein sequence: CASLGQNNQPQHF. V gene TRBV28 combines with J gene TRBJ1-5, with D hard to call. This CDR3 comprises 13 residues. Germline assignment: CDR1 MDHEN and CDR2 SYDVKM. V lost 8 bases and J 3 bases, leaving 11 bases between the germline ends.

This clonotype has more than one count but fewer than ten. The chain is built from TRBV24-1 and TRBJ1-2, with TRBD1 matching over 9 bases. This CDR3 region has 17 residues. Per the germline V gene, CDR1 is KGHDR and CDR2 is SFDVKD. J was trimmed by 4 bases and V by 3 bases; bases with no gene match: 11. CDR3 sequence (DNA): TGTGCCACCAGTGATCGATTCACAGGGGGCGACGTCTATGGCTACACCTTC. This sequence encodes CATSDRFTGGDVYGYTF.

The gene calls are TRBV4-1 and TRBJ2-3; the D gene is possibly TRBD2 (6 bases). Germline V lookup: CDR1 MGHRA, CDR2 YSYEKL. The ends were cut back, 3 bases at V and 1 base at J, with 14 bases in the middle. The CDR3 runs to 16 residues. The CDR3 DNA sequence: TGCGCCAGCAGCCAGTACGGGGGAAGGGGCACAGATACGCAGTATTTT. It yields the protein CASSQYGGRGTDTQYF.

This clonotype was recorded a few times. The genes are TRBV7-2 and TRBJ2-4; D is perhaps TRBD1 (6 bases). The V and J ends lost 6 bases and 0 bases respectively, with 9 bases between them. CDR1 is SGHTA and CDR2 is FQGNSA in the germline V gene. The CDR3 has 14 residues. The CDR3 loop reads CASRTGLAKNIQYF. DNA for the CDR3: TGTGCCAGCAGAACAGGGCTAGCCAAAAACATTCAGTACTTC.

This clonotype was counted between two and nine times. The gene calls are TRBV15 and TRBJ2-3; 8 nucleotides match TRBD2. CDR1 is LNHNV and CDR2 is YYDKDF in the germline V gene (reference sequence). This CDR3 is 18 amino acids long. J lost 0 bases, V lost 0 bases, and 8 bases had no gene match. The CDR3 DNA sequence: TGTGCCACCAGCAGAGATCGCAGGCGGGGGGCGAGCACAGATACGCAGTATTTT. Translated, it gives CATSRDRRRGASTDTQYF.

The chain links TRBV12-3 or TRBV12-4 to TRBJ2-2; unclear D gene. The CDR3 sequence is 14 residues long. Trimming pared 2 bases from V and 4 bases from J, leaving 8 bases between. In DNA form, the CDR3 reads TGTGCCAGCAGTTTAAGGTCCAGCACCGGGGAGCTGTTTTTT. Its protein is CASSLRSSTGELFF.

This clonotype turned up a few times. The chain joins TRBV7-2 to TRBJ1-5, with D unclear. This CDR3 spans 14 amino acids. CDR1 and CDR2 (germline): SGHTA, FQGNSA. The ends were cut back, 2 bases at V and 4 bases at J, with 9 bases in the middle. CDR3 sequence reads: CASSLWIGNQPQHF. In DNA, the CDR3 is TGTGCCAGCAGCTTATGGATAGGGAATCAGCCCCAGCATTTT.

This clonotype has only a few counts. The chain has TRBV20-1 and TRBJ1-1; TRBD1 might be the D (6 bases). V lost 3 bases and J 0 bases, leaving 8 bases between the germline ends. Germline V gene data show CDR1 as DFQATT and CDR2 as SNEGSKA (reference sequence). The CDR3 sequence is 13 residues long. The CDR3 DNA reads TGCAGTGCTAGCGAGGGGGTGAACACTGAAGCTTTCTTT. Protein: CSASEGVNTEAFF.

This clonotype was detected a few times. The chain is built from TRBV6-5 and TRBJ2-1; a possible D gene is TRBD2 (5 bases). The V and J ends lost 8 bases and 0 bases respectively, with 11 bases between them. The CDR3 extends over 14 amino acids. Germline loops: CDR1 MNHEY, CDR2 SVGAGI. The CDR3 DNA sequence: TGTGCCAGCCGCCCGGGATACTCCTACAATGAGCAGTTCTTC. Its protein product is CASRPGYSYNEQFF.

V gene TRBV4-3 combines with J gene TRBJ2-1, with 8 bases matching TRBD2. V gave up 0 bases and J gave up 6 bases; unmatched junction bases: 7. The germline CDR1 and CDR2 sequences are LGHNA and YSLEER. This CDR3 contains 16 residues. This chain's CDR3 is CASSQDTGGPGNEQFF. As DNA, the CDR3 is TGCGCCAGCAGCCAAGATACGGGGGGGCCGGGCAATGAGCAGTTCTTC.

CDR3 region: CASSQVQDGTEAFF. CDR3 DNA sequence: TGCGCCAGCAGCCAAGTCCAGGATGGGACTGAAGCTTTCTTT. This rearrangement joins TRBV4-1 to TRBJ1-1; no reliable D call. The CDR3 length is 14 residues. Germline V gives CDR1 MGHRA, CDR2 YSYEKL. Trimming took off 1 base at V and 5 bases at J, with 11 bases between the two ends.

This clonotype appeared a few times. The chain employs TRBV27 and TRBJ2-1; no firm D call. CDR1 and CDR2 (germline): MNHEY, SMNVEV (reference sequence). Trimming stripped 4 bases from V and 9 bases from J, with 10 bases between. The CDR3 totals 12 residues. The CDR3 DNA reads TGTGCCAGCAGTTCTCGCGGCACTGAGCAGTTCTTC. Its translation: CASSSRGTEQFF.

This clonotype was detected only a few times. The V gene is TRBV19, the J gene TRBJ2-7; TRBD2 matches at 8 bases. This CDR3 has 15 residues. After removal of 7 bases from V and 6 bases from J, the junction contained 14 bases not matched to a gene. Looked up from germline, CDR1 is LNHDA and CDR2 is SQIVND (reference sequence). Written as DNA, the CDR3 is TGTGCCAGTAAGGAGAAGGCTAGCGGGTACGTCGAGCAGTACTTC. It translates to CASKEKASGYVEQYF.

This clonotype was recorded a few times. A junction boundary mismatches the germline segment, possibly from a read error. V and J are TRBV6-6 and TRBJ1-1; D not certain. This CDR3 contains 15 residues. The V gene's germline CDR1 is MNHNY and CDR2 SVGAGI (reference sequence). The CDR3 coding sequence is TGTTCCAGCAGTTACGTCCCAGACTTGAACACTGAAGCTTTCTTT. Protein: CSSSYVPDLNTEAFF.

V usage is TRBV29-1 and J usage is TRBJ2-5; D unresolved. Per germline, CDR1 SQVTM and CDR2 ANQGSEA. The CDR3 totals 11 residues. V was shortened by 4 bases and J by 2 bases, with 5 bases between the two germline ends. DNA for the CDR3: TGCAGCGTTGCCAGTCAAGAGACCCAGTACTTC. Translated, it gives CSVASQETQYF.

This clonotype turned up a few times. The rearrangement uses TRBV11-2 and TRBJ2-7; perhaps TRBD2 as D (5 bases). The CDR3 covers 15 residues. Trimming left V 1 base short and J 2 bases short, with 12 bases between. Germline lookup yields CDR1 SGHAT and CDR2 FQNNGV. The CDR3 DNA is TGTGCCAGCAGCTTAGTCTCGGGATCGGCCTACGAGCAGTACGTC. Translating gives CASSLVSGSAYEQYV.

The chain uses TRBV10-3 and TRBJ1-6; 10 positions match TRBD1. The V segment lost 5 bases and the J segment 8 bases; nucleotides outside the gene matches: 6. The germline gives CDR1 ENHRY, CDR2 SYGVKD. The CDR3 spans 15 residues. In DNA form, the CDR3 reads TGTGCCATCAGTCCCGGGACAGGGGCGGATTCACCCCTCCACTTT. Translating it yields CAISPGTGADSPLHF.

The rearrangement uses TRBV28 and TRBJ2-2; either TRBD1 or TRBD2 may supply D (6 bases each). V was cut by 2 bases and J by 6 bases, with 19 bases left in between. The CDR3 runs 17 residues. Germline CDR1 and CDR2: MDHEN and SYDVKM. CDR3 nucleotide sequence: TGTGCCAGCAGTTTAAAGAGGGTAGGGGGGTTCTCCGGGGAGCTGTTTTTT. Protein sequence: CASSLKRVGGFSGELFF.

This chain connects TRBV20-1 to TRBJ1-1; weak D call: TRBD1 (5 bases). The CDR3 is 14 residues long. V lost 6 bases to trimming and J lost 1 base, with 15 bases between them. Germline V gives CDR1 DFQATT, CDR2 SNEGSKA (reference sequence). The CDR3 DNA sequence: TGCAGTGCACTAGGGGTGCCGGGGAACACTGAAGCTTTCTTT. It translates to CSALGVPGNTEAFF.

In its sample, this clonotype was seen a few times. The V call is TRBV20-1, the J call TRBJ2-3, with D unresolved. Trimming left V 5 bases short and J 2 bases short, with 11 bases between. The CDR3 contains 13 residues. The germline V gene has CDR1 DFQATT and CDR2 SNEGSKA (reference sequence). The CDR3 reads CSAPGPDTDTQYF. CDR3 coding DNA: TGCAGTGCTCCTGGACCCGACACAGATACGCAGTATTTT.

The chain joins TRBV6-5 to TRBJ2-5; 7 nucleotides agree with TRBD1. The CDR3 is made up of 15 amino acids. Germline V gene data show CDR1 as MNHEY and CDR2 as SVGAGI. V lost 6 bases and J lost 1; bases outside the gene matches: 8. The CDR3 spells CASSPHDRAQETQYF. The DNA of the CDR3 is TGTGCCAGCAGCCCCCATGACAGGGCCCAAGAGACCCAGTACTTC.

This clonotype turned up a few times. The CDR3 protein is CSAQNSNQPQHF. The CDR3 bases are TGCAGTGCTCAGAATAGCAATCAGCCCCAGCATTTT. The chain has TRBV20-1 and TRBJ1-5, with no clear D. Trimming took 5 bases from V and 0 from J, leaving 5 bases between them. The CDR3 loop spans 12 amino acids. The V gene's germline CDR1 is DFQATT and CDR2 SNEGSKA (reference sequence).

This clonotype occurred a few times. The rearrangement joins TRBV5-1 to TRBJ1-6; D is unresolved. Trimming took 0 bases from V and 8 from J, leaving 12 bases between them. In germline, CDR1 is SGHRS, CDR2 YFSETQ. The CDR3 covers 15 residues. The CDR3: CASSLDSREHSPLHF. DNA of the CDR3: TGCGCCAGCAGCTTGGACAGTCGGGAACATTCACCCCTCCACTTT.

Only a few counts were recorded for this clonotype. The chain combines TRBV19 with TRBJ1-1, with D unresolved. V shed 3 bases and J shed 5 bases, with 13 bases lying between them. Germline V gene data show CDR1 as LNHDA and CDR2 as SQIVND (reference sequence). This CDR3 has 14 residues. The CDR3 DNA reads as TGTGCCAGTAGTATGTCCGGCAAGTTAACTGAAGCTTTCTTT. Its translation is CASSMSGKLTEAFF. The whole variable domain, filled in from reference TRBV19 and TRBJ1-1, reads DGGITQSPKYLFRKEGQNVTLSCEQNLNHDAMYWYRQDPGQGLRLIYYSQIVNDFQKGDIAEGYSVSREKKESFPLTVTSAQKNPTAFYLCASSMSGKLTEAFFGQGTRLTVV.

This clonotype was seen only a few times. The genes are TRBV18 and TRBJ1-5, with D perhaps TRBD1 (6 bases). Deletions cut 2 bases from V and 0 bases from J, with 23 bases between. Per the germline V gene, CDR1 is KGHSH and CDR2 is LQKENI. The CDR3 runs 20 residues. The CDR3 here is CASSPSPRSGAFYSNQPQHF. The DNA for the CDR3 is TGTGCCAGCTCACCATCGCCTAGATCAGGGGCGTTTTATAGCAATCAGCCCCAGCATTTT.

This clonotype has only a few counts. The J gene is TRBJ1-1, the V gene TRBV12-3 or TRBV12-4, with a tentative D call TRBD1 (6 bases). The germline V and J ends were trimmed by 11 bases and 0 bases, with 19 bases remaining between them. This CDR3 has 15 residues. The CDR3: CASKGGMWMNTEAFF. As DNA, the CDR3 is TGTGCCTCCAAGGGGGGCATGTGGATGAACACTGAAGCTTTCTTT.

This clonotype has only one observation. CDR3 loop: CASSEAEGGSTEAFF. The CDR3 DNA follows: TGTGCCAGCAGTGAAGCGGAGGGCGGGAGCACTGAAGCTTTCTTT. The rearrangement uses TRBV6-1 and TRBJ1-1; D is undetermined. The germline gives CDR1 MNHNS, CDR2 SASEGT. CDR3 length: 15 amino acids. Trimming removed 0 bases from V and 4 bases from J, with 12 bases in between.

The CDR3 sequence: CASSLGSGQAFF. The CDR3 bases are TGTGCCAGCAGCTTGGGTTCAGGGCAGGCTTTCTTT. V usage is TRBV5-6 and J usage is TRBJ1-1, with D perhaps TRBD1 (5 bases). With 0 bases removed from V and 11 bases from J, the gap between germline ends came to 11 bases. CDR1 is SGHDT and CDR2 is YYEEEE in the germline V gene. This CDR3 has 12 residues.

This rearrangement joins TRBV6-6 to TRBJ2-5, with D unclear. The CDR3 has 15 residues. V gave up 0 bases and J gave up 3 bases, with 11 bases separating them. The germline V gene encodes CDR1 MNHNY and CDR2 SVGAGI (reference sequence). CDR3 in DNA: TGTGCCAGCAGTTACTCGAGTGCGCAAGAAGAGACCCAGTACTTC. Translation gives CASSYSSAQEETQYF.